The 29 T cell receptor beta chains reported below all come from one sample, sequenced in a study of control samples from healthy donors and cancer patients. Libraries were prepared by immunoSEQ multiplex PCR; TCRdb keeps only in-frame clonotypes and omits some of them. The sample lists approximately 100,000 clones, roughly 89% seen once, with under 20% in the top ten. Sequenced material: PBMCs. The origin of the receptors is a man aged 55 to 69 with lung cancer.

The chain has TRBV3-1 (or the pseudogene TRBV3-2) and TRBJ1-4, with 12 bases lining up with TRBD1. This CDR3 has 17 amino acids. V lost 2 bases, J lost 5 bases, and 6 bases stayed unmatched. From germline, CDR1 is LGHDT and CDR2 YNNKEL (reference sequence). This CDR3 reads CASSQRGTGGRNEKLFF. In nucleotides, the CDR3 is TGTGCCAGCAGCCAACGTGGGACAGGGGGCCGGAATGAAAAACTGTTTTTT.

The chain employs TRBV2 and TRBJ1-5; TRBD1 matches 10 bases. J gave up 6 bases and V 7 bases, and 9 bases lay outside the gene matches. Per the germline V gene, CDR1 is SNHLY and CDR2 is FYNNEI. The length of the CDR3 is 15 residues. CDR3 in amino acids: CASTWTGQGSQPQHF. In DNA form, the CDR3 reads TGTGCCAGCACCTGGACGGGACAGGGGAGTCAGCCCCAGCATTTT.

V usage is TRBV9 and J usage is TRBJ2-5; D uncertain. The CDR3 contains 14 residues. V lost 3 bases and J 2 bases, leaving 11 bases between the germline ends. The germline V gene encodes CDR1 SGDLS and CDR2 YYNGEE. In DNA form, the CDR3 reads TGTGCCAGCAGCGCCTGGCCGGTACAAGAGACCCAGTACTTC. The encoded protein is CASSAWPVQETQYF.

This sequence joins TRBV5-4 and TRBJ1-2; the D is unclear. CDR1 and CDR2 from the germline V gene are SGHNT and YYREEE (reference sequence). The germline V and J ends were trimmed by 1 base and 5 bases, with 9 bases remaining between them. The CDR3 loop spans 13 amino acids. The CDR3 loop is CASSLRTEYGYTF. The DNA for the CDR3 is TGTGCCAGCAGCTTGCGTACAGAATATGGCTACACCTTC.

This clone showed up just once. The chain carries TRBV3-1 (or the pseudogene TRBV3-2) and TRBJ2-5, with a possible D match to TRBD2 (6 bases). This CDR3 has 15 amino acids. Germline V gene sequence: CDR1 LGHDT, CDR2 YNNKEL (reference sequence). V was cut by 5 bases and J by 2 bases, with 15 bases left in between. CDR3: CASSARDSSQETQYF. The CDR3 DNA follows: TGTGCCAGCAGCGCCCGGGACTCCTCTCAAGAGACCCAGTACTTC.

This chain uses TRBV24-1 with TRBJ1-2; D perhaps matches TRBD1 (5 bases). The CDR3 contains 13 residues. V gave up 3 bases and J gave up 2 bases, with 6 bases separating them. Germline CDR1 reads KGHDR; CDR2 reads SFDVKD. DNA for the CDR3: TGTGCCACCAGTGATGGGGGAAACTATGGCTACACCTTC. Translating gives CATSDGGNYGYTF.

The chain uses TRBV7-9 and TRBJ1-6; no clear D gene. The CDR3 contains 12 residues. Germline V CDR1 and CDR2: SEHNR, FQNEAQ (reference sequence). V lost 7 bases and J lost 9, with 10 bases in between. The CDR3 loop reads CASKNGGSPLHF. CDR3 nucleotides: TGTGCCAGCAAAAACGGCGGTTCACCCCTCCACTTT.

This chain's CDR3 is CASSRDSFSSGANVLTF. Written as DNA, the CDR3 is TGCGCCAGCAGCAGGGACAGCTTCAGCTCTGGGGCCAACGTCCTGACTTTC. V is TRBV5-1 and J is TRBJ2-6, with 7 positions matching TRBD1. V was pared by 4 bases and J by 0 bases, with 7 bases of the junction left unmatched. Germline V lookup: CDR1 SGHRS, CDR2 YFSETQ. The CDR3 has 17 residues.

The chain has TRBV9 and TRBJ2-1; TRBD2 matches at 10 bases. Germline assignment: CDR1 SGDLS and CDR2 YYNGEE. V was clipped by 0 bases and J by 5 bases; unmatched bases: 2. The CDR3 covers 15 residues. In DNA, the CDR3 is TGTGCCAGCAGCGTAGTAGCGGGGGGAAACAATGAGCAGTTCTTC. Residues: CASSVVAGGNNEQFF.

The chain employs TRBV4-2 and TRBJ2-5; 9 nucleotides line up with TRBD2. The CDR3 runs 16 residues. Germline V lookup: CDR1 LGHNA, CDR2 YNFKEQ. The V and J ends lost 2 bases and 1 base, in that order; junction bases with no gene match: 5. CDR3 nucleotide sequence: TGTGCCAGCAGCCAAATGATTAGCGGGGGCCAAGAGACCCAGTACTTC. Translated, it gives CASSQMISGGQETQYF.

This clone was observed once. Other DNA sequences within the sample encode an identical CDR3. The V call is TRBV3-1 (or the pseudogene TRBV3-2), the J call TRBJ1-1, with D possibly matching TRBD1 (6 bases). This CDR3 comprises 15 residues. CDR1 is LGHDT, CDR2 YNNKEL, per germline (reference sequence). V dropped 7 bases and J dropped 4 bases, with 19 bases sitting between them. For the CDR3, the DNA is TGTGCCAGCAAACTGTTACAGGGAGGGATCACTGAAGCTTTCTTT. This sequence encodes CASKLLQGGITEAFF.

The chain joins TRBV7-2 to TRBJ1-1, with D perhaps TRBD1 (5 bases). Germline V gene lookup returns CDR1 SGHTA and CDR2 FQGNSA. V lost 1 base to trimming and J lost 8 bases, with 11 bases between them. The CDR3 contains 13 residues. CDR3 sequence: CASSLDEGLEAFF. The DNA for the CDR3 is TGTGCCAGCAGCTTAGATGAGGGGCTGGAAGCTTTCTTT.

The V call is TRBV6-5, the J call TRBJ1-4, with D possibly TRBD1 on 5 matching bases. The ends were cut back, 4 bases at V and 0 bases at J, with 12 bases in the middle. The CDR3 length is 16 residues. Germline values: CDR1 MNHEY, CDR2 SVGAGI. In DNA, the CDR3 is TGTGCCAGCAGTTCTCATAGAGGGGCAACTAATGAAAAACTGTTTTTT. Protein: CASSSHRGATNEKLFF.

This clone was seen just once. CDR3 region: CASSPLVPSDEKLFF. CDR3 sequence (DNA): TGTGCCAGCAGCCCATTAGTCCCGAGCGATGAAAAACTGTTTTTT. The chain couples TRBV7-9 to TRBJ1-4; no clear D. Germline CDR1 reads SEHNR; CDR2 reads FQNEAQ (reference sequence). Trimming took off 5 bases at V and 6 bases at J, with 16 bases between the two ends. The CDR3 extends over 15 amino acids.

This chain uses TRBV7-2 with TRBJ1-4, with 7 nucleotides matching TRBD1. J lost 3 bases, V lost 5 bases, and 6 bases had no gene match. CDR3 size: 15 residues. Looked up from germline, CDR1 is SGHTA and CDR2 is FQGNSA. CDR3 sequence (DNA): TGTGCCAGCAGCGGTGGGACAGCACCTAATGAAAAACTGTTTTTT. Its protein is CASSGGTAPNEKLFF.

The chain joins TRBV6-5 to TRBJ1-1, with D unresolved. Deletions cut 2 bases from V and 5 bases from J, with 9 bases between. The length of the CDR3 is 13 residues. CDR1 is MNHEY, CDR2 SVGAGI, per germline. DNA of the CDR3: TGTGCCAGCAGTTACCTGGTAGGAACTGAAGCTTTCTTT. Protein: CASSYLVGTEAFF.

The rearrangement uses TRBV19 and TRBJ1-2, with 7 bases identical to TRBD1. Germline V gene lookup returns CDR1 LNHDA and CDR2 SQIVND (reference sequence). V gave up 7 bases and J gave up 9 bases; unmatched junction bases: 11. CDR3 size: 13 residues. This chain's CDR3 is CASTDRDSERYTF. Written as DNA, the CDR3 is TGTGCCAGTACCGACAGGGATTCAGAGCGCTACACCTTC.

The chain employs TRBV21-1 and TRBJ1-3; the DNA was not used to check the table's D call, TRBD1. TRBV21-1 is annotated as a pseudogene. The CDR3 contains 16 residues. The CDR3 DNA reads TGTGCCAGCCCCTACCACTCGGGACACCGAGGAAACACCATATATTTT. It yields the protein CASPYHSGHRGNTIYF.

The chain recombines TRBV10-1 with TRBJ2-7; D tentatively reads TRBD1 or TRBD2 (5 bases each). Deletions cut 8 bases from V and 2 bases from J, with 16 bases between. CDR1 is WNHNN and CDR2 is SYGVQD in the germline V gene (reference sequence). CDR3 length: 14 amino acids. CDR3 region: CASSPQGETYEQYF. The CDR3 DNA reads as TGCGCCAGCTCTCCCCAGGGAGAGACCTACGAGCAGTACTTC.

This chain uses TRBV10-1 with TRBJ1-5, with D possibly matching TRBD1 (6 bases). This CDR3 region has 14 residues. The ends were cut back, 2 bases at V and 6 bases at J, with 11 bases in the middle. In germline, CDR1 is WNHNN, CDR2 SYGVQD (reference sequence). As DNA, the CDR3 is TGCGCCAGCAGTGAGGCAGGGGCGCCTCAGCCCCAGCATTTT. Residues: CASSEAGAPQPQHF.

The V call is TRBV19, the J call TRBJ1-2; 9 bases agree with TRBD1. CDR1 LNHDA and CDR2 SQIVND come from the germline V gene (reference sequence). The CDR3 consists of 14 residues. Trimming removed 8 bases from V and 3 bases from J; junction bases left unmatched: 7. The CDR3 region is CASRLQGADYGYTF. DNA for the CDR3: TGTGCCAGTCGCTTACAGGGGGCAGACTATGGCTACACCTTC.

The chain carries TRBV6-5 and TRBJ1-5; D is unresolved. Between the trimmed V and J ends, which lost 6 bases and 0 bases, there was a span of 12 bases. CDR1 MNHEY and CDR2 SVGAGI come from the germline V gene. The CDR3 has 15 amino acids. For the CDR3, the DNA is TGTGCCAGCAGGGGAGGAAGTTATAGCAATCAGCCCCAGCATTTT. As protein: CASRGGSYSNQPQHF.

This chain links TRBV3-1 (or the pseudogene TRBV3-2) with TRBJ1-5; D unclear. The germline V gene encodes CDR1 LGHDT and CDR2 YNNKEL (reference sequence). Deletions cut 4 bases from V and 5 bases from J, with 15 bases between. The CDR3 covers 15 residues. The CDR3 reads CASSLLAGEDQPQHF. DNA of the CDR3: TGTGCCAGCAGCCTCCTCGCGGGAGAGGATCAGCCCCAGCATTTT.

The rearrangement links TRBV5-1 to TRBJ2-2, with no clear D. Germline CDR1 reads SGHRS; CDR2 reads YFSETQ. The CDR3 is 13 residues long. The V end lost 2 bases, the J end lost 4 bases, and 6 bases lay between the germline ends. CDR3 region: CASSFGPTGELFF. The CDR3 region has the DNA TGCGCCAGCAGCTTCGGACCCACCGGGGAGCTGTTTTTT.

This clone has a handful of counts. The J gene is TRBJ1-5, the V gene TRBV10-1, with 9 bases matching TRBD1. Germline assignment: CDR1 WNHNN and CDR2 SYGVQD (reference sequence). The CDR3 sequence is 13 residues long. V shed 6 bases and J 5 bases; nucleotides not matched to a gene: 2. For the CDR3, the DNA is TGCGCCAGCAGCCGGGACAGGGATCAGCCCCAGCATTTT. Amino acid sequence: CASSRDRDQPQHF.

This chain links TRBV29-1 with TRBJ2-7; TRBD1 agrees at 11 bases. Germline assignment: CDR1 SQVTM and CDR2 ANQGSEA. The J segment lost 0 bases and the V segment lost 3 bases, leaving 4 bases of the junction unmatched. This CDR3 has 15 residues. CDR3 region: CSVETGTGGSYEQYF. CDR3 DNA sequence: TGCAGCGTTGAGACCGGGACAGGGGGCTCCTACGAGCAGTACTTC.

V is TRBV24-1 and J is TRBJ2-3, with D hard to call. The germline V gene has CDR1 KGHDR and CDR2 SFDVKD. The CDR3 runs 15 residues. V shed 4 bases and J shed 1 base, with 11 bases lying between them. CDR3 sequence reads: CATSDSRTRTDTQYF. Written as DNA, the CDR3 is TGTGCCACCAGTGACTCCCGGACCCGCACAGATACGCAGTATTTT.

V usage is TRBV10-3 and J usage is TRBJ2-7, with D tentatively TRBD1 or TRBD2 (6 bases each). This CDR3 is built from 14 residues. Germline CDR1 reads ENHRY; CDR2 reads SYGVKD. The V end lost 6 bases, the J end lost 2 bases, and 14 bases lay between the germline ends. DNA of the CDR3: TGTGCCATCAGGCATGAAGGGGGGACCTACGAGCAGTACTTC. This translates into CAIRHEGGTYEQYF.

CDR3 loop: CASSEGINSNQPQHF. The CDR3 DNA follows: TGTGCCAGCAGTGAAGGGATAAATAGCAATCAGCCCCAGCATTTT. The J gene is TRBJ1-5, the V gene TRBV2; D uncertain. V shed 1 base and J shed 0 bases, with 7 bases lying between them. Per the germline V gene, CDR1 is SNHLY and CDR2 is FYNNEI. There are 15 residues in the CDR3.